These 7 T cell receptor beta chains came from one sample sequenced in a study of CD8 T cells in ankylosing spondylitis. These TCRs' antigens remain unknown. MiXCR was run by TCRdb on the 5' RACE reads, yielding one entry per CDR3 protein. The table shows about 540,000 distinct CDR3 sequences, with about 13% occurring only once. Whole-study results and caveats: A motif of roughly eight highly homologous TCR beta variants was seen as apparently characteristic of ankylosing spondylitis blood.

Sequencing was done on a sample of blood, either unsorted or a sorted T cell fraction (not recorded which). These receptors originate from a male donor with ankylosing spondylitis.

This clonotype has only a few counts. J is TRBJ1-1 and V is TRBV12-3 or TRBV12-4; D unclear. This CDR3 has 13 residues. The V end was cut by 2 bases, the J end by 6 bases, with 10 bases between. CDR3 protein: CASSLNQGAEAFF. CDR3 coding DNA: TGTGCCAGCAGTTTAAACCAAGGCGCTGAAGCTTTCTTT.

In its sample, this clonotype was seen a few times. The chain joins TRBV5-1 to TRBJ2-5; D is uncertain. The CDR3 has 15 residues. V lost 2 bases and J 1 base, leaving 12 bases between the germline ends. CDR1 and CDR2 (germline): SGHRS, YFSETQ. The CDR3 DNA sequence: TGCGCCAGCAGCTTCCAAGAAGCCTCCCAAGAGACCCAGTACTTC. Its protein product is CASSFQEASQETQYF.

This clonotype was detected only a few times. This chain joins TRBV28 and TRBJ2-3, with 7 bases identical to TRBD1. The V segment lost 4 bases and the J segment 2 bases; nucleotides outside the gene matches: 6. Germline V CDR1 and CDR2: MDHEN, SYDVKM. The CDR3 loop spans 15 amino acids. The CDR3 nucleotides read TGTGCCAGCAGTTCCGGCAGGGGGACCACAGATACGCAGTATTTT. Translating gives CASSSGRGTTDTQYF.

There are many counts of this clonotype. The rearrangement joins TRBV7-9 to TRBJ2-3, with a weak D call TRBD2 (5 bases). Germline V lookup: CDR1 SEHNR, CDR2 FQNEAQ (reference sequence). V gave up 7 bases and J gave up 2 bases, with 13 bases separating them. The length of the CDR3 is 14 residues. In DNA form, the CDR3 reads TGTGCCAGCAATGAGGGAACTACCACAGATACGCAGTATTTT. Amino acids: CASNEGTTTDTQYF.

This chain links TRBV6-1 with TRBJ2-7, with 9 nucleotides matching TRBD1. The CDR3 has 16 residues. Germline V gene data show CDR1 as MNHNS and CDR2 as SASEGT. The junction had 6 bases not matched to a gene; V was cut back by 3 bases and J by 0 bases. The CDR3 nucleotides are TGTGCCAGCAGTGAGTGGACAGGGGTCAGCTCCTACGAGCAGTACTTC. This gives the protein CASSEWTGVSSYEQYF.

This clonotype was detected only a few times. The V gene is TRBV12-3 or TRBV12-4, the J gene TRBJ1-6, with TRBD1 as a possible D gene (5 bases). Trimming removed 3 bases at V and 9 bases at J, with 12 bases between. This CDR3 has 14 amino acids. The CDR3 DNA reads TGTGCCAGCAGTTTCGCCCTTCAGGGTTCACCCCTCCACTTT. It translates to CASSFALQGSPLHF.

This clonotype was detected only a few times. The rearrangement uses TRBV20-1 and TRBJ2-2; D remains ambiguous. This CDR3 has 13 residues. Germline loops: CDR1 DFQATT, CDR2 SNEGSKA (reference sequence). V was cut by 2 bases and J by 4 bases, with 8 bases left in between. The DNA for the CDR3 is TGCAGTGCTAGACTCCCTGGCACCGGGGAGCTGTTTTTT. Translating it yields CSARLPGTGELFF.